Following are 28 T cell receptor beta chains from one sample sequenced in a study of CD8+ T cells in alopecia areata. Reverse transcribed after extraction, RNA yielded cDNA as the sequencing template. TCRdb keeps only in-frame clones here, not all; method: immunoSEQ multiplex PCR. This table holds over 100,000 clones, 45% to 50% found once. The sample was CD8+ T cells sorted from blood, taken at week 0. The receptors were gathered from a human donor with alopecia areata.

The chain carries TRBV30 and TRBJ2-5; D is ambiguous. The closer fit of TRBJ2-7 to the DNA end suggests the J call may be wrong. CDR1 and CDR2 (germline): GTSNPN, SVGIG (reference sequence). The CDR3 loop spans 10 amino acids. In nucleotides, the CDR3 is TGTGCCTCCGGAACTCACGAGCAGTACTTC. Translated: CASGTHEQYF.

The chain joins TRBV4-3 to TRBJ2-1; D ambiguous. V lost 1 base and J 8 bases, leaving 15 bases between the germline ends. Germline loops: CDR1 LGHNA, CDR2 YSLEER. The CDR3 runs 15 residues. The CDR3 sequence: CASSQGDTPHDEQFF. CDR3 nucleotide sequence: TGCGCCAGCAGCCAAGGAGACACCCCTCACGATGAGCAGTTCTTC.

The chain links TRBV4-3 to TRBJ1-5; unclear D gene. Germline V CDR1 and CDR2: LGHNA, YSLEER. The CDR3 is 14 amino acids. Trimming removed 1 base from V and 4 bases from J, with 8 bases in between. The CDR3 sequence is CASSQVEGNQPQHF. The CDR3 DNA reads as TGCGCCAGCAGCCAAGTAGAAGGGAATCAGCCCCAGCATTTT.

The CDR3 DNA is TGTGCCAGCAGCTTTAGCGGGGGTGAGCAGTTCTTC. This encodes CASSFSGGEQFF. The chain has TRBV5-4 and TRBJ2-1; the match to TRBD2 covers 9 bases. With 2 bases clipped from V and 9 bases from J, the junction kept 0 bases outside the gene matches. Germline values: CDR1 SGHNT, CDR2 YYREEE (reference sequence). This CDR3 is 12 amino acids long.

This clone was found a few times. The chain couples TRBV5-4 to TRBJ2-1, with a tentative D call TRBD1 (5 bases). Germline values: CDR1 SGHNT, CDR2 YYREEE (reference sequence). The V end lost 0 bases, the J end lost 4 bases, and 8 bases lay between the germline ends. The CDR3 runs to 14 residues. This chain's CDR3 is CASSLEQEYNEQFF. The CDR3, as DNA: TGTGCCAGCAGCTTGGAACAGGAGTACAATGAGCAGTTCTTC.

The gene calls are TRBV7-9 and TRBJ2-7, with TRBD1 matching 10 bases. Germline V gene sequence: CDR1 SEHNR, CDR2 FQNEAQ (reference sequence). CDR3 length equals 14 residues. V dropped 11 bases and J dropped 1; count of bases not matched to a gene: 8. The CDR3 here is CAAEGQGPSYEQYF. CDR3 nucleotide sequence: TGTGCCGCTGAGGGACAGGGGCCTTCCTACGAGCAGTACTTC. The variable domain in full, completed from reference TRBV7-9 and TRBJ2-7, reads DTGVSQNPRHKITKRGQNVTFRCDPISEHNRLYWYRQTLGQGPEFLTYFQNEAQLEKSRLLSDRFSAERPKGSFSTLEIQRTEQGDSAMYLCAAEGQGPSYEQYFGPGTRLTVT.

The chain combines TRBV5-6 with TRBJ2-7; no definite D call. Trimming pared 2 bases from V and 3 bases from J, leaving 9 bases between. CDR1 and CDR2 (germline): SGHDT, YYEEEE. This CDR3 is built from 13 residues. The CDR3 spells CASSLLGFYEQYF. The DNA for the CDR3 is TGTGCCAGCAGCTTATTAGGGTTCTACGAGCAGTACTTC.

The V call is TRBV6-6, the J call TRBJ2-7; a possible D gene is TRBD2 (6 bases). CDR1 is MNHNY and CDR2 is SVGAGI in the germline V gene (reference sequence). V shed 5 bases and J shed 4 bases, with 15 bases lying between them. The CDR3 is made up of 14 amino acids. This CDR3 is CASSPEGTHYEQYF. In nucleotides, the CDR3 is TGTGCCAGCAGTCCTGAGGGGACTCATTACGAGCAGTACTTC.

This rearrangement joins TRBV4-1 to TRBJ1-5; 10 nucleotides agree with TRBD1. V lost 2 bases, J lost 2 bases, and 9 bases stayed unmatched. Germline V gives CDR1 MGHRA, CDR2 YSYEKL. The CDR3 has 18 residues. CDR3 protein: CASSQPTPGTGGNQPQHF. The CDR3 coding sequence is TGCGCCAGCAGCCAACCAACTCCCGGGACAGGGGGCAATCAGCCCCAGCATTTT.

This sequence joins TRBV7-9 and TRBJ2-7; tentative D call: TRBD1 (5 bases). The germline V and J ends were trimmed by 5 bases and 3 bases, with 8 bases remaining between them. The CDR3 runs to 12 residues. The germline V gene has CDR1 SEHNR and CDR2 FQNEAQ (reference sequence). The DNA for the CDR3 is TGTGCCAGCAGCCACGACAGCTACGAGCAGTACTTC. Encoded protein: CASSHDSYEQYF.

The chain combines TRBV25-1 with TRBJ2-3; D ambiguous. The germline V and J ends were trimmed by 3 bases and 6 bases, with 13 bases remaining between them. Germline CDR1 reads MGHDK; CDR2 reads SYGVNS. The CDR3 loop spans 14 amino acids. CDR3 residues: CASSEISGLDTQYF. Here the CDR3 DNA reads TGTGCCAGCAGTGAGATATCGGGCCTCGATACGCAGTATTTT.

The table lists this clone with a count of one. The CDR3 sequence: CSVGDRAPDTQYF. For the CDR3, the DNA is TGCAGCGTTGGGGACAGGGCCCCAGATACGCAGTATTTT. The chain employs TRBV29-1 and TRBJ2-3, with 9 bases that match TRBD1. The CDR3 is made up of 13 amino acids. V was clipped by 4 bases and J by 4 bases; unmatched bases: 3. CDR1 is SQVTM, CDR2 ANQGSEA, per germline.

This clone has just a few counts. This chain uses TRBV6-5 with TRBJ1-1, with TRBD1 identical over 8 bases. The CDR3 runs 15 residues. The germline V gene encodes CDR1 MNHEY and CDR2 SVGAGI. V dropped 2 bases and J dropped 5; count of bases not matched to a gene: 7. The CDR3 loop reads CASSYRQGTLTEAFF. The DNA for the CDR3 is TGTGCCAGCAGTTACCGACAGGGGACTCTAACTGAAGCTTTCTTT.

This clone has more than one count but fewer than ten. The rearrangement joins TRBV11-1 to TRBJ2-2; D uncertain. V was cut by 3 bases and J by 8 bases, with 4 bases left in between. Germline values: CDR1 SGHAT, CDR2 FQDESV (reference sequence). The CDR3 extends over 11 amino acids. The CDR3: CASSFRGELFF. CDR3 sequence (DNA): TGTGCCAGCAGCTTCAGGGGGGAGCTGTTTTTT.

This sequence joins TRBV13 and TRBJ2-3; 10 nucleotides match TRBD2. There are 17 residues in the CDR3. J gave up 6 bases and V 4 bases, and 13 bases lay outside the gene matches. Per the germline V gene, CDR1 is PRHDT and CDR2 is FYEKMQ (reference sequence). CDR3 sequence (DNA): TGTGCCAGCAGCTCCCCCAGTAGCGGGGGGCCGGAGGATACGCAGTATTTT. Translation gives CASSSPSSGGPEDTQYF.

This clone has only a few counts. The chain carries TRBV13 and TRBJ2-7, with 8 bases identical to TRBD1. The CDR3 has 15 residues. J was trimmed by 0 bases and V by 5 bases; bases with no gene match: 6. Germline V gene sequence: CDR1 PRHDT, CDR2 FYEKMQ (reference sequence). CDR3 sequence (DNA): TGTGCCAGCAGCCAGTGGGACAGGAGCTCCTACGAGCAGTACTTC. The encoded protein is CASSQWDRSSYEQYF.

This clone was found a few times. The rearrangement uses TRBV16 and TRBJ1-5; no definite D call. Germline loops: CDR1 KGHSY, CDR2 FQNENV. The CDR3 extends over 14 amino acids. V lost 1 base and J lost 6, with 10 bases in between. The CDR3 reads CASSQFLAGQPQHF. CDR3 nucleotides: TGTGCCAGCAGCCAATTCCTGGCCGGTCAGCCCCAGCATTTT.

This clone was seen a few times. The rearrangement joins TRBV30 to TRBJ2-5; TRBD1 agrees at 8 bases. The closer fit of TRBJ2-7 to the DNA end suggests the J call may be wrong. CDR1 is GTSNPN, CDR2 SVGIG, per germline (reference sequence). The CDR3 totals 14 residues. CDR3 bases: TGTGCCTGGAGTGTGTCGCCAGGGACAGGCGAGCAGTACTTC. As protein: CAWSVSPGTGEQYF.

This clone was observed a few times. DNA for the CDR3: TGTGCCAGCAGCTTGACCGGGACAGGATTCGTGGAGACCCAGTACTTC. Protein: CASSLTGTGFVETQYF. This chain uses TRBV5-5 with TRBJ2-5, with 8 bases matching TRBD1. The CDR3 length is 16 residues. Germline CDR1 is SGHKS and CDR2 is YYEKEE (reference sequence). Trimming at V came to 1 base and at J to 5 bases, leaving 10 bases not matched to a gene.

This rearrangement joins TRBV14 to TRBJ2-1; no clear D. This CDR3 is 13 amino acids long. V lost 1 base to trimming and J lost 7 bases, with 8 bases between them. Germline loops: CDR1 SGHDN, CDR2 FVKESK. For the CDR3, the DNA is TGTGCCAGCAGCCAAGGGCTTAAAAATGAGCAGTTCTTC. This gives the protein CASSQGLKNEQFF.

The V and J genes are TRBV9 and TRBJ2-7; D gene uncertain. The CDR3 spans 15 residues. CDR1 and CDR2 (germline): SGDLS, YYNGEE. V was clipped by 0 bases and J by 3 bases, with 13 bases between them. The CDR3 DNA is TGTGCCAGCAGCGTAGGAGATACTCTAGGCTACGAGCAGTACTTC. Amino acids: CASSVGDTLGYEQYF.

This clone was observed a few times. The rearrangement uses TRBV5-6 and TRBJ2-5, with D perhaps TRBD1 (6 bases). The V end lost 3 bases, the J end lost 2 bases, and 17 bases lay between the germline ends. Germline V gives CDR1 SGHDT, CDR2 YYEEEE. This CDR3 spans 16 amino acids. The CDR3 region has the DNA TGTGCCAGCAGCTGGACGGCCCTGCAGGGGCAAGAGACCCAGTACTTC. Protein product: CASSWTALQGQETQYF.

This clone turned up a few times. CDR3 DNA sequence: TGCGCCAGCAGCCCCCTACAGGGGGCAGAGACCGGGGAGCTGTTTTTT. Translated: CASSPLQGAETGELFF. This chain uses TRBV4-1 with TRBJ2-2; 9 bases agree with TRBD1. Unmatched junction bases numbered 8, after V lost 4 bases and J lost 5 bases. Germline V gives CDR1 MGHRA, CDR2 YSYEKL. The CDR3 length is 16 residues.

The chain employs TRBV5-6 and TRBJ2-1, with 8 nucleotides matching TRBD1. CDR1 is SGHDT, CDR2 YYEEEE, per germline. The CDR3 has 16 residues. J was trimmed by 8 bases and V by 4 bases; bases with no gene match: 14. CDR3 protein: CASSQVRDRLGDEQFF. The CDR3 DNA reads as TGTGCCAGCAGCCAGGTACGGGACAGGCTGGGGGATGAGCAGTTCTTC.

The V call is TRBV12-5, the J call TRBJ2-7, with D possibly matching TRBD1 (5 bases). Germline V gene data show CDR1 as LGHNT and CDR2 as FRNRAP. Trimming took off 6 bases at V and 0 bases at J, with 12 bases between the two ends. The length of the CDR3 is 14 residues. The CDR3 nucleotides are TGTGCTAGTGGAAACAGGCGTACCTCCTACGAGCAGTACTTC. Its protein product is CASGNRRTSYEQYF.

The chain recombines TRBV4-3 with TRBJ1-5; perhaps TRBD1 as D (6 bases). Trimming removed 0 bases at V and 6 bases at J, with 9 bases between. CDR3 length: 14 amino acids. The germline V gene has CDR1 LGHNA and CDR2 YSLEER. This CDR3 is CASSQEDSVQPQHF. CDR3 sequence (DNA): TGCGCCAGCAGCCAAGAGGACAGCGTTCAGCCCCAGCATTTT.

This clone came up a few times. The CDR3 loop reads CASSPGEGAAEAFF. The DNA of the CDR3 is TGCGCCAGCAGCCCCGGGGAGGGGGCGGCTGAAGCTTTCTTT. J is TRBJ1-1 and V is TRBV4-3; 7 bases are a match to TRBD1. The germline CDR1 and CDR2 sequences are LGHNA and YSLEER. Unmatched junction bases numbered 8, after V lost 4 bases and J lost 6 bases. The CDR3 is made up of 14 amino acids.

This chain uses TRBV9 with TRBJ1-1; 11 nucleotides match TRBD1. The CDR3 covers 17 residues. Losses at the gene ends were 0 bases for V and 4 bases for J; bases not matched to a gene: 8. CDR1 is SGDLS and CDR2 is YYNGEE in the germline V gene. This chain's CDR3 is CASSVGFGTGGGTEAFF. Here the CDR3 DNA reads TGTGCCAGCAGCGTAGGTTTTGGGACAGGGGGTGGCACTGAAGCTTTCTTT.